These 18 T cell receptor beta chains originate from one sample sequenced in a study of tumor and adjacent non-tumor tissue in lung cancer. The template was RNA from unsorted bulk tissue. The library came from three nested PCR rounds adapted from ARM-PCR protocols. TCRdb re-called the multiplex PCR reads with MiXCR, one entry per CDR3 protein. This repertoire shows 70,000 or so distinct CDR3 sequences, 50% to 60% found once; its top ten account for roughly 21%. Specimen: lung tumor tissue. Receptors were obtained from a man over 45 with non-small cell lung cancer.

As to this clonotype: One end of the junction varies from germline; a read error may be responsible. V gene TRBV29-1 combines with J gene TRBJ1-5; tentatively, D is TRBD1 (5 bases). The CDR3 has 12 residues. Germline V gene lookup returns CDR1 SQVTM and CDR2 ANQGSEA. CDR3 loop: CSVRPPKGPRHF. Written as DNA, the CDR3 is TGCAGCGTTCGACCCCCCAAGGGGCCCCGGCATTTT.

With regard to this clonotype: A clone one base away is much larger, so this may be a read error. This chain uses TRBV12-3 or TRBV12-4 with TRBJ1-2, with unresolved D. The CDR3 is 12 residues long. Trimming cost V 1 base and J 8 bases, with 8 bases left between them. CDR3 in amino acids: CASSLGYKGYTF. The CDR3 DNA follows: TGTGCCAGCAGTTTAGGGTACAAAGGCTACACCTTC.

This clonotype was counted a single time. This rearrangement joins TRBV11-2 to TRBJ2-7, with D perhaps matching TRBD1 (6 bases). The V end lost 5 bases, the J end lost 4 bases, and 18 bases lay between the germline ends. This CDR3 spans 15 amino acids. The V gene's germline CDR1 is SGHAT and CDR2 FQNNGV. This chain's CDR3 is CASSTRQEAPYEQYF. Written as DNA, the CDR3 is TGTGCCAGCAGCACTCGACAGGAGGCCCCATACGAGCAGTACTTC.

Notes on this clonotype: The junction and the germline gene differ at one end; a read error may be behind it. This rearrangement joins TRBV6-1 to TRBJ2-7; 9 bases are a match to TRBD2. This CDR3 contains 14 residues. Germline V lookup: CDR1 MNHNS, CDR2 SASEGT. CDR3 DNA: TGCGCCAGCAGTGAAGTAGCGGGAGAGTACGAACAGTACTTC. It encodes CASSEVAGEYEQYF.

The rearrangement uses TRBV9 and TRBJ1-1; the match to TRBD1 covers 9 bases. Trimming cost V 1 base and J 0 bases; bases outside gene matches: 1. This CDR3 contains 15 residues. Per germline, CDR1 SGDLS and CDR2 YYNGEE. The CDR3 loop is CASSVWTGVNTEAFF. CDR3 nucleotides: TGTGCCAGCAGCGTATGGACAGGGGTGAACACTGAAGCTTTCTTT.

For this clonotype: A read error is likely, as this CDR3 ends without the conserved phenylalanine or tryptophan. The chain has TRBV4-1 and TRBJ2-6; no clear D gene. Germline V lookup: CDR1 MGHRA, CDR2 YSYEKL. V gave up 0 bases and J gave up 1 base, with 4 bases separating them. This CDR3 comprises 15 residues. CDR3 sequence (DNA): TGCGCCAGCAGCCAAGACAGGTCTGGGGCCAACGTCCTGACTTTA. Protein: CASSQDRSGANVLTL.

Notes on this clonotype: The missing conserved phenylalanine or tryptophan at the end of this CDR3 makes a read error likely. This chain uses TRBV6-5 with TRBJ1-1; no definite D call. There are 12 residues in the CDR3. Trimming took 6 bases from V and 5 from J, leaving 10 bases between them. Germline loops: CDR1 MNHEY, CDR2 SVGAGI. CDR3 loop: CASRSHLTEAFL. The CDR3 nucleotides read TGTGCCAGCAGAAGTCATCTTACTGAAGCTTTCCTT.

This clonotype was detected a few times. The chain couples TRBV20-1 to TRBJ1-1, with 7 positions matching TRBD1. Germline V CDR1 and CDR2: DFQATT, SNEGSKA (reference sequence). Trimming removed 3 bases from V and 10 bases from J; junction bases left unmatched: 8. This CDR3 region has 12 residues. The CDR3 spells CSASEGQVRAFF. The CDR3 bases are TGCAGTGCTAGCGAAGGACAGGTCCGAGCTTTCTTT.

This chain connects TRBV30 to TRBJ2-1; 11 bases agree with TRBD2. The CDR3 length is 19 residues. The germline V gene has CDR1 GTSNPN and CDR2 SVGIG (reference sequence). CDR3 DNA: TGTCCATGGAGAAGGGCCCCGTATTTAGCGGGAGGGCGTACAGATGAGCAGTTCTTC. This codes for CPWRRAPYLAGGRTDEQFF. The variable domain in full, completed from reference TRBV30 and TRBJ2-1, reads SQTIHQWPATLVQPVGSPLSLECTVEGTSNPNLYWYRQAAGRGLQLLFYSVGIGQISSEVPQNLSASRPQDRQFILSSKKLLLSDSGFYLCPWRRAPYLAGGRTDEQFFGPGTRLTVL.

V usage is TRBV6-5 and J usage is TRBJ1-5; D is unclear. CDR1 and CDR2 (germline): MNHEY, SVGAGI. The V end was cut by 6 bases, the J end by 12 bases, with 18 bases between. CDR3 size: 13 residues. The CDR3 protein is CASSPWFDELQHF. The DNA of the CDR3 is TGTGCCAGCAGCCCATGGTTTGATGAGCTCCAGCATTTT.

Note on this clonotype: A much larger clone lies a single base off, so this may be a read error. The chain is built from TRBV28 and TRBJ2-7; a possible D gene is TRBD1 (5 bases). The CDR3 sequence is 15 residues long. V gave up 2 bases and J gave up 0 bases, with 11 bases separating them. Germline V CDR1 and CDR2: MDHEN, SYDVKM. The CDR3 protein is CASSLTGTLSYEQYF. The CDR3 coding sequence is TGTGCCAGCAGTTTAACAGGAACCCTCTCCTACGAGCAGTACTTC.

The chain joins TRBV4-1 to TRBJ2-7; 7 bases map to TRBD1. CDR1 and CDR2 (germline): MGHRA, YSYEKL. The CDR3 length is 14 residues. J gave up 1 base and V 4 bases, and 4 bases lay outside the gene matches. CDR3 loop: CASSPTGESYEQYF. The CDR3 nucleotides read TGCGCCAGCAGCCCAACAGGGGAGTCCTACGAGCAGTACTTC.

Of note for this clonotype: This may be a read error, as it is one base from a much larger clone. This chain uses TRBV5-6 with TRBJ2-3; unclear D gene. The CDR3 runs 15 residues. Germline-derived CDR1 and CDR2 are SGHDT and YYEEEE. CDR3 sequence: CANSLVGDNTDTQYF. Written as DNA, the CDR3 is TGTGCCAACAGCTTGGTAGGCGATAACACAGATACGCAGTATTTT.

By sample share, this clonotype is medium-sized. The chain is built from TRBV6-5 and TRBJ1-6; weak D call: TRBD1 (6 bases). The CDR3 has 12 residues. Germline V gene lookup returns CDR1 MNHEY and CDR2 SVGAGI. V was shortened by 8 bases and J by 9 bases, with 11 bases between the two germline ends. The CDR3: CASAVRGSPLHF. In DNA, the CDR3 is TGTGCCAGCGCGGTCAGGGGTTCACCCCTCCACTTT.

This clonotype has a count of ten or more. CDR3 residues: CAWSRDSYGYTF. In nucleotides, the CDR3 is TGTGCCTGGAGTCGGGACAGCTATGGCTACACCTTC. This chain links TRBV30 with TRBJ1-2; TRBD1 matches at 7 bases. The V gene end was trimmed by 2 bases and the J gene end by 4 bases; junction bases not matched to a gene: 1. Germline values: CDR1 GTSNPN, CDR2 SVGIG (reference sequence). This CDR3 spans 12 amino acids.

The count of this clonotype is one. Its ends do not fully match the called genes, so a read error is possible. The rearrangement links TRBV11-2 to TRBJ2-4; possible D gene TRBD2, 5 bases. The CDR3 is 14 residues long. Germline CDR1 reads SGHAT; CDR2 reads FQNNGV. DNA of the CDR3: TGTCCCAGCAGCTTTTCGGGTCTAGCTGGATTTCAGTACTTC. Protein product: CPSSFSGLAGFQYF.

As concerns this clonotype: The missing conserved phenylalanine or tryptophan at the end of this CDR3 makes a read error likely. The limits of the CDR3 on the DNA are not certain, so only TCRdb's listed CDR3 is given. The rearrangement links TRBV6-6 to TRBJ1-2; TRBD1 reflects the table's D call only, with no check against the DNA. The CDR3 has 14 amino acids, counting both end residues. The germline V gene has CDR1 MNHNY and CDR2 SVGAGI (reference sequence). The CDR3 protein is CASSYNGQGGGYSL.

As concerns this clonotype: The conserved phenylalanine or tryptophan normally closing the CDR3 is absent here, so this likely arose from a read error. The V and J genes are TRBV12-3 or TRBV12-4 and TRBJ2-1; maybe TRBD1 (7 bases). The V end was cut by 3 bases, the J end by 4 bases, with 10 bases between. The CDR3 contains 14 residues. In DNA form, the CDR3 reads TGTGCCAGCAGTTTCAGGGGGAGGTACAATGAGCAGTTCTTG. It codes for CASSFRGRYNEQFL.